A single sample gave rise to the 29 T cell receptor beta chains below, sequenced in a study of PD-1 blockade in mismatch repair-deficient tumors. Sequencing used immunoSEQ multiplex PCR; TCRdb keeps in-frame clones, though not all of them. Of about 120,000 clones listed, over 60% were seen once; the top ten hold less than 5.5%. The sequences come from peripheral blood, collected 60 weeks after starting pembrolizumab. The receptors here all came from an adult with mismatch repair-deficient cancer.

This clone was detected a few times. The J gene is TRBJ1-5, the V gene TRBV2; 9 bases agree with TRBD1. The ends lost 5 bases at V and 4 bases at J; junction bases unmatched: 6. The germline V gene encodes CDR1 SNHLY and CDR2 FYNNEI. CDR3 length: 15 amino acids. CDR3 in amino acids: CASSPDRGGNQPQHF. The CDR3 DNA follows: TGTGCCAGCAGTCCCGACAGGGGGGGGAATCAGCCCCAGCATTTT.

The DNA for the CDR3 is TGCGCCAGCAGCTTGGGACAGGGAGCCGGGGAGCTGTTTTTT. Protein product: CASSLGQGAGELFF. The chain has TRBV5-1 and TRBJ2-2, with 7 bases identical to TRBD1. This CDR3 spans 14 amino acids. V shed 0 bases, J shed 6 bases, and the junction held 2 bases outside the gene matches. Germline values: CDR1 SGHRS, CDR2 YFSETQ.

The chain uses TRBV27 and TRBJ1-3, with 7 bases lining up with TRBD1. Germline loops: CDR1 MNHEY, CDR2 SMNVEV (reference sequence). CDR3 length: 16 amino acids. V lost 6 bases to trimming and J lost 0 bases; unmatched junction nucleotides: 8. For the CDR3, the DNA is TGTGCCAGCAGACCGACAGGGACCTTCTCTGGAAACACCATATATTTT. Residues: CASRPTGTFSGNTIYF.

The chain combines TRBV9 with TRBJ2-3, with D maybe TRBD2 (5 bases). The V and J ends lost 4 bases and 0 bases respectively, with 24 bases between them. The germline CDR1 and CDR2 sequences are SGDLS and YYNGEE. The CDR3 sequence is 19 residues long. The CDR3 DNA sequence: TGTGCCAGCAGCTCCCCAATTCGGAGCGGCACCCACAGCACAGATACGCAGTATTTT. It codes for CASSSPIRSGTHSTDTQYF.

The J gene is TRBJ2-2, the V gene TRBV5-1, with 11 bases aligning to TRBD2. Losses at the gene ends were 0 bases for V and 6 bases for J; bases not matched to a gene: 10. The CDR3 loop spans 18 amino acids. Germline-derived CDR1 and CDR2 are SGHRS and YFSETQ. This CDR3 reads CASSLATSGSSVSGELFF. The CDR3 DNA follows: TGCGCCAGCAGCTTGGCTACTAGCGGGAGCAGTGTATCCGGGGAGCTGTTTTTT.

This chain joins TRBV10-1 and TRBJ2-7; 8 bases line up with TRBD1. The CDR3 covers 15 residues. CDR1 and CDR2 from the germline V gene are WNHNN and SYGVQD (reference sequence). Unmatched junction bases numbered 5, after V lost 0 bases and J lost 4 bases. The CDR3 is CASSESTGELYEQYF. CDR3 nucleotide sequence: TGCGCCAGCAGTGAGTCGACAGGGGAATTGTACGAGCAGTACTTC.

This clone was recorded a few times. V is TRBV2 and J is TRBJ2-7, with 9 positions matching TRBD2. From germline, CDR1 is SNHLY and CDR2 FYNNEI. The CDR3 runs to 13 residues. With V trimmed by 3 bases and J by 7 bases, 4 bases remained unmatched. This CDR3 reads CASSDGTSYEQYF. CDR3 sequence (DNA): TGTGCCAGCAGTGATGGGACTAGCTATGAGCAGTACTTC.

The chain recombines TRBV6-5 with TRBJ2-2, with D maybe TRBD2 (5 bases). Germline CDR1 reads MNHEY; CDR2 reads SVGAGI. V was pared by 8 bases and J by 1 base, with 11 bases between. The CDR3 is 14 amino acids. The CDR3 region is CASGGPQNTGELFF. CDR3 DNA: TGTGCCAGCGGAGGACCGCAGAACACCGGGGAGCTGTTTTTT.

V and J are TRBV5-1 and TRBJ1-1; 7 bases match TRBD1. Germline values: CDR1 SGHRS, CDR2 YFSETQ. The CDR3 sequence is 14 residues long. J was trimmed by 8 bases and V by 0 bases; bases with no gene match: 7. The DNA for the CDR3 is TGCGCCAGCAGCTTGGGAGGGGGCGTTTTGGAAGCTTTCTTT. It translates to CASSLGGGVLEAFF.

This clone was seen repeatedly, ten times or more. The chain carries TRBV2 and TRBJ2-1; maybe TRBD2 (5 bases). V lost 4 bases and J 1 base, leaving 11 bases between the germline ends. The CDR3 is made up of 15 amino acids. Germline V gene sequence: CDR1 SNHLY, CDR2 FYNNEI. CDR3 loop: CASSAGGLSYNEQFF. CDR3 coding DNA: TGTGCCAGCAGTGCTGGCGGGTTATCCTACAATGAGCAGTTCTTC.

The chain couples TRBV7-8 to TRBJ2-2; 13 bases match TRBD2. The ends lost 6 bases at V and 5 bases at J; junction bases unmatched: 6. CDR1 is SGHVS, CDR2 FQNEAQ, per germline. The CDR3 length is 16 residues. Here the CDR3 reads CASRRTSGSLTGELFF. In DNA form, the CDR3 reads TGTGCCAGCAGGAGGACTAGCGGGAGTTTGACCGGGGAGCTGTTTTTT. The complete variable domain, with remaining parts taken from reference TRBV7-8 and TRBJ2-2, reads GAGVSQSPRYKVAKRGQDVALRCDPISGHVSLFWYQQALGQGPEFLTYFQNEAQLDKSGLPSDRFFAERPEGSVSTLKIQRTQQEDSAVYLCASRRTSGSLTGELFFGEGSRLTVL.

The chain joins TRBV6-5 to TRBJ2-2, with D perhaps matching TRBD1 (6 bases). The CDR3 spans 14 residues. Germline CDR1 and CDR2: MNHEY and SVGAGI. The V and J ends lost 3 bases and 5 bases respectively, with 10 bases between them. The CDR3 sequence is CASSYSQGTGELFF. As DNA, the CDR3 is TGTGCCAGCAGTTATTCACAGGGAACCGGGGAGCTGTTTTTT.

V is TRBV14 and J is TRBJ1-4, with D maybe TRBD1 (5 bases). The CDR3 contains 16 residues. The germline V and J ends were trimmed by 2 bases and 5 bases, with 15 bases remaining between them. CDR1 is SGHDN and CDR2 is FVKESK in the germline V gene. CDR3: CASSQRGAGRNEKLFF. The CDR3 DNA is TGTGCCAGCAGCCAACGAGGGGCAGGGAGAAATGAAAAACTGTTTTTT.

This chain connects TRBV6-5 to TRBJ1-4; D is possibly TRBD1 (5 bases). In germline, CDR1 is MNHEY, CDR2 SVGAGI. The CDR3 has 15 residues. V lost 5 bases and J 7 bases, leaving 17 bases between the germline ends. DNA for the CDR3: TGTGCCAGCAGTAGACAGAATTCGGGAATTGAAAAACTGTTTTTT. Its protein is CASSRQNSGIEKLFF.

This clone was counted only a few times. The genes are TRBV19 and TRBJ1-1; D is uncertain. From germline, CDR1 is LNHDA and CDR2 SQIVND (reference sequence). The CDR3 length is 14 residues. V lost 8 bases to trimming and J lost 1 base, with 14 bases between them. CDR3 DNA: TGTGCCAGTGCCCATATACGGTCGAACACTGAAGCTTTCTTT. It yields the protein CASAHIRSNTEAFF.

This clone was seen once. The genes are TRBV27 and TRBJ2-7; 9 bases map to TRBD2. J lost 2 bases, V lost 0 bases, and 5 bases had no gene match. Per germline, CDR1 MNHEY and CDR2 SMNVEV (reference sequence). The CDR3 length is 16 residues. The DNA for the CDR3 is TGTGCCAGCAGTTTATCAGTCGCTAGCGGGACCTACGAGCAGTACTTC. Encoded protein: CASSLSVASGTYEQYF.

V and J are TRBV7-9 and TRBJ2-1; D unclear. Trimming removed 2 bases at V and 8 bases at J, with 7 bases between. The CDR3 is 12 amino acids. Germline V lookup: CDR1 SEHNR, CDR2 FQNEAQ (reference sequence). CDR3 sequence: CASSLRLHEQFF. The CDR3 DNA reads TGTGCCAGCAGCTTACGGCTCCATGAGCAGTTCTTC.

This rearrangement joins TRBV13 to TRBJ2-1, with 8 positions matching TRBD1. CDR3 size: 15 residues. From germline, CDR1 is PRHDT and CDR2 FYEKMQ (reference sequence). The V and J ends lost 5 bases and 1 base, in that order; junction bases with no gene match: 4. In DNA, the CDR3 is TGTGCCAGCAGCGTTAGGACAGGGTCCTACAATGAGCAGTTCTTC. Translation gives CASSVRTGSYNEQFF.

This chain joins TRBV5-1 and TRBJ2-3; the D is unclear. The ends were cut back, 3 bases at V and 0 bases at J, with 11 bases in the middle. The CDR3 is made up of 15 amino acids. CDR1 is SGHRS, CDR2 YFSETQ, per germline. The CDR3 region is CASSYRGPSTDTQYF. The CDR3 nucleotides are TGCGCCAGCAGCTACAGAGGACCTAGCACAGATACGCAGTATTTT.

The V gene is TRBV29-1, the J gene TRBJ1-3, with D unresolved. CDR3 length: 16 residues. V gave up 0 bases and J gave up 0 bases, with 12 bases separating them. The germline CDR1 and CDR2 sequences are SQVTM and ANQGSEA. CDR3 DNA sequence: TGCAGCGTTGAAGATCAAACCCGGAACTCTGGAAACACCATATATTTT. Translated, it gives CSVEDQTRNSGNTIYF. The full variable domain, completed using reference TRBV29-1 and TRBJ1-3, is SAVISQKPSRDICQRGTSLTIQCQVDSQVTMMFWYRQQPGQSLTLIATANQGSEATYESGFVIDKFPISRPNLTFSTLTVSNMSPEDSSIYLCSVEDQTRNSGNTIYFGEGSWLTVV.

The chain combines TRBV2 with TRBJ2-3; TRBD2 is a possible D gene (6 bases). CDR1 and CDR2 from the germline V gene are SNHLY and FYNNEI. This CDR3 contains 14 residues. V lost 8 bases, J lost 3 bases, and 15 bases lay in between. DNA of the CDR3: TGTGCCAGCTTCCGTGACGGAGGGACAGATACGCAGTATTTT. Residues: CASFRDGGTDTQYF.

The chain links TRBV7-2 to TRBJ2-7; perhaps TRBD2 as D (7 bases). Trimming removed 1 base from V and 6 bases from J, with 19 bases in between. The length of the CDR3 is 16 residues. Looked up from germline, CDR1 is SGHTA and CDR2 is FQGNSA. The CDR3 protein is CASSLEGWGGGFEQYF. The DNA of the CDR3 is TGTGCCAGCAGCTTAGAGGGTTGGGGAGGGGGTTTCGAGCAGTACTTC.

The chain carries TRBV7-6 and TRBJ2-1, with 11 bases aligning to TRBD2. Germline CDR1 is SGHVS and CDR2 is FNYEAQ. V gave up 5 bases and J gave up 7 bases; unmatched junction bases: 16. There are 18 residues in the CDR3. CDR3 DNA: TGTGCCAGCAGCCCCCGACCTTCTAGCGGGAGGAAGGGAAATGAGCAGTTCTTC. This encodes CASSPRPSSGRKGNEQFF.

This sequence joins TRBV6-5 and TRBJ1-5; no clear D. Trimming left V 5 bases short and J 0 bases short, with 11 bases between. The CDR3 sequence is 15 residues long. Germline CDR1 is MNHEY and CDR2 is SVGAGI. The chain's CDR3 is CASSRRTDSNQPQHF. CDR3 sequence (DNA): TGTGCCAGCAGTCGTCGGACGGATAGCAATCAGCCCCAGCATTTT.

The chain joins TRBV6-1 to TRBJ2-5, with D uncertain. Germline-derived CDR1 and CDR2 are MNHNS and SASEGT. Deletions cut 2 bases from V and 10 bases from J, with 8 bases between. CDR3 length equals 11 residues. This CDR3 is CASSESLDQYF. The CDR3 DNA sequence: TGTGCCAGCAGTGAATCTCTAGACCAGTACTTC.

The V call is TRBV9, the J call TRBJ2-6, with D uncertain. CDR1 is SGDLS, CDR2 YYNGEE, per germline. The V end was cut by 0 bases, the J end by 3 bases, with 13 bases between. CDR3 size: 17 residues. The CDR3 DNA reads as TGTGCCAGCAGCGTAGGTGGCAGCTCCATTGGGGCCAACGTCCTGACTTTC. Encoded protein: CASSVGGSSIGANVLTF.

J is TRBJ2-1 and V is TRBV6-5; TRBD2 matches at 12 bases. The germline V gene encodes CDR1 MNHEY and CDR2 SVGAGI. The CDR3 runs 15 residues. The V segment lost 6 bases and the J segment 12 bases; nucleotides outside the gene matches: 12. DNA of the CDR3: TGTGCCAGCAGCCTGACTAGCGGGAGAGGAGGAAGGCAGTTCTTC. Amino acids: CASSLTSGRGGRQFF.

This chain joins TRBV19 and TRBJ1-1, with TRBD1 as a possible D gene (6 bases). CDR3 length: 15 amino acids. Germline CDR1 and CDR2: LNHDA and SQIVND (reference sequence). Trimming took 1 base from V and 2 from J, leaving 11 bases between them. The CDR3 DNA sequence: TGTGCCAGTAGTATAGGAGGGACACTAAACACTGAAGCTTTCTTT. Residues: CASSIGGTLNTEAFF.

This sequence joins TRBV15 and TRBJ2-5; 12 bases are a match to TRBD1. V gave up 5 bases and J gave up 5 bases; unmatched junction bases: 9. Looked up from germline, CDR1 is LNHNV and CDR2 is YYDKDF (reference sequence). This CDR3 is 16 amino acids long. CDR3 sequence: CATSSRLGQGAETQYF. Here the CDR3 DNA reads TGTGCCACCAGCTCCAGGCTGGGACAGGGGGCCGAGACCCAGTACTTC.